One and the same sample provided the 22 T cell receptor beta chains below, sequenced in a study of post-analysis software for immune sequencing data. Incorporated into the TCR beta cDNA libraries were unique molecular identifiers, which served to reduce PCR and sequencing biases. TCRdb processed the PCR reads anew with MiXCR; each CDR3 protein has one entry. The sample records about half a million distinct CDR3 sequences, around 40% being singletons. The study's findings and limits: Compared with controls, patients had more of five or six TRBV segments, including TRBV5-6, TRBV5-1 and TRBV20-1.

These TCRs are of unknown antigen specificity. Sequencing used blood. The receptors were gathered from a girl aged 10-17 years with multiple sclerosis.

This chain uses TRBV6-2 or TRBV6-3 with TRBJ2-6, with D hard to call. Trimming stripped 2 bases from V and 4 bases from J, with 9 bases between. This CDR3 contains 15 residues. The V gene's germline CDR1 is MNHEY and CDR2 SVGEGT. The CDR3 bases are TGTGCCAGCAGTTACCGCCCTGGAGGGGCCAACGTCCTGACTTTC. Residues: CASSYRPGGANVLTF.

This clonotype came up a few times. Written as DNA, the CDR3 is TGCGCCAGCAGCCAAGATCCGGGCACTGATAGCAATCAGCCCCAGCATTTT. It codes for CASSQDPGTDSNQPQHF. The chain combines TRBV4-1 with TRBJ1-5; D remains unclear. The germline gives CDR1 MGHRA, CDR2 YSYEKL. The CDR3 covers 17 residues. Trimming took off 0 bases at V and 0 bases at J, with 12 bases between the two ends.

J is TRBJ2-7 and V is TRBV7-2; 7 bases align to TRBD2. The CDR3 spans 15 residues. The V segment lost 0 bases and the J segment 0 bases; nucleotides outside the gene matches: 2. The germline CDR1 and CDR2 sequences are SGHTA and FQGNSA. Here the CDR3 reads CASSLARGGSYEQYF. DNA for the CDR3: TGTGCCAGCAGCTTAGCGCGCGGGGGCTCCTACGAGCAGTACTTC.

At least ten counts were recorded for this clonotype. The chain has TRBV10-3 and TRBJ1-2, with D uncertain. This CDR3 is built from 15 residues. In germline, CDR1 is ENHRY, CDR2 SYGVKD. V dropped 8 bases and J dropped 0 bases, with 16 bases sitting between them. The CDR3 DNA reads as TGTGCCATCTTGTCGGCTAACACAGCTAACTATGGCTACACCTTC. Residues: CAILSANTANYGYTF.

Only a few counts were recorded for this clonotype. The J gene is TRBJ1-2, the V gene TRBV7-9, with no clear D. From germline, CDR1 is SEHNR and CDR2 FQNEAQ (reference sequence). Trimming cost V 5 bases and J 4 bases, with 17 bases left between them. CDR3 length: 15 amino acids. CDR3 DNA sequence: TGTGCCAGCAGCCCCGACACGGACCGGAGCTATGGCTACACCTTC. It specifies CASSPDTDRSYGYTF. Full variable domain (missing parts from reference TRBV7-9 and TRBJ1-2): DTGVSQNPRHKITKRGQNVTFRCDPISEHNRLYWYRQTLGQGPEFLTYFQNEAQLEKSRLLSDRFSAERPKGSFSTLEIQRTEQGDSAMYLCASSPDTDRSYGYTFGSGTRLTVV.

The CDR3 region is CATSRRYNEQFF. Here the CDR3 DNA reads TGTGCCACCAGCCGAAGATACAATGAGCAGTTCTTC. V and J are TRBV15 and TRBJ2-1, with D uncertain. The germline V gene has CDR1 LNHNV and CDR2 YYDKDF (reference sequence). Trimming left V 5 bases short and J 4 bases short, with 6 bases between. There are 12 residues in the CDR3.

This chain uses TRBV27 with TRBJ2-7; a weak D match, TRBD2 (5 bases). Germline V gene data show CDR1 as MNHEY and CDR2 as SMNVEV (reference sequence). V gave up 0 bases and J gave up 0 bases, with 12 bases separating them. The CDR3 is made up of 16 amino acids. CDR3 sequence reads: CASSLSYEGSSYEQYF. CDR3 bases: TGTGCCAGCAGTTTATCGTATGAGGGTAGCTCCTACGAGCAGTACTTC.

The chain is built from TRBV28 and TRBJ2-1; perhaps TRBD1 as D (7 bases). The CDR3 totals 16 residues. Germline V CDR1 and CDR2: MDHEN, SYDVKM. V lost 0 bases to trimming and J lost 5 bases, with 14 bases between them. CDR3 protein: CASSLWGGTVNNEQFF. The CDR3 DNA sequence: TGTGCCAGCAGTTTATGGGGCGGGACAGTCAACAATGAGCAGTTCTTC.

The chain couples TRBV7-9 to TRBJ2-5, with D tentatively TRBD2 (6 bases). The CDR3 covers 15 residues. Per germline, CDR1 SEHNR and CDR2 FQNEAQ (reference sequence). Deletions cut 1 base from V and 11 bases from J, with 20 bases between. Here the CDR3 DNA reads TGTGCCAGCAGCTTAGTAACGGTAGCGGACAATGAGCAGTACTTC. Its translation is CASSLVTVADNEQYF.

This sequence joins TRBV5-1 and TRBJ1-2; 8 nucleotides match TRBD1. The germline CDR1 and CDR2 sequences are SGHRS and YFSETQ. This CDR3 spans 14 amino acids. The junction had 2 bases not matched to a gene; V was cut back by 3 bases and J by 1 base. This chain's CDR3 is CASSYDRGNYGYTF. CDR3 DNA: TGCGCCAGCAGCTACGACAGGGGTAACTATGGCTACACCTTC.

The chain has TRBV7-2 and TRBJ2-4; D remains unclear. From germline, CDR1 is SGHTA and CDR2 FQGNSA. The CDR3 is 13 amino acids. Trimming pared 5 bases from V and 8 bases from J, leaving 13 bases between. The CDR3 loop is CASSRGGEDIQYF. CDR3 nucleotide sequence: TGTGCCAGCAGCCGCGGTGGGGAAGACATTCAGTACTTC.

This chain joins TRBV9 and TRBJ2-7, with 14 bases that match TRBD2. The V gene's germline CDR1 is SGDLS and CDR2 YYNGEE. There are 17 residues in the CDR3. J lost 4 bases, V lost 3 bases, and 9 bases had no gene match. CDR3 residues: CASSAGLAGDLGYEQYF. The CDR3 DNA sequence: TGTGCCAGCAGCGCGGGACTAGCGGGAGATCTGGGGTACGAGCAGTACTTC.

The chain recombines TRBV20-1 with TRBJ2-4, with D maybe TRBD1 (5 bases). The J call is doubtful: the DNA matches TRBJ2-7 better. The germline V gene has CDR1 DFQATT and CDR2 SNEGSKA (reference sequence). This CDR3 contains 14 residues. The CDR3 DNA reads TGCAGTGCTAGAGATACAGGAAGGGACTACGAGCAGTACTTC. This sequence encodes CSARDTGRDYEQYF.

This clonotype was seen only a few times. V and J are TRBV6-2 or TRBV6-3 and TRBJ2-1; 14 bases agree with TRBD2. From germline, CDR1 is MNHEY and CDR2 SVGEGT. Trimming removed 7 bases from V and 4 bases from J; junction bases left unmatched: 12. This CDR3 region has 18 residues. The CDR3: CASKRGTSGRGGYNEQFF. The CDR3 DNA sequence: TGTGCCAGCAAACGGGGGACTAGCGGGAGAGGGGGGTACAATGAGCAGTTCTTC.

This clonotype was detected only a few times. This rearrangement joins TRBV29-1 to TRBJ2-2; the D is unclear. The CDR3 length is 13 residues. V lost 0 bases and J lost 2, with 4 bases in between. Germline CDR1 SQVTM, CDR2 ANQGSEA. CDR3 sequence (DNA): TGCAGCGTTGAAGAGATTAACACCGGGGAGCTGTTTTTT. It codes for CSVEEINTGELFF.

The table lists this clonotype with a few counts. This rearrangement joins TRBV11-2 to TRBJ2-3, with 11 bases that match TRBD1. This CDR3 spans 19 amino acids. CDR1 is SGHAT and CDR2 is FQNNGV in the germline V gene. V shed 4 bases and J 1 base; nucleotides not matched to a gene: 13. The CDR3 DNA reads TGTGCCAGCAGCTCCAAGGACAGGGGGCTAATGGACGGCACAGATACGCAGTATTTT. Amino acid sequence: CASSSKDRGLMDGTDTQYF.

The J gene is TRBJ2-7, the V gene TRBV4-2, with 10 bases that match TRBD2. The trim removed 3 bases at V and 2 bases at J, leaving 1 base unmatched. Germline V gene sequence: CDR1 LGHNA, CDR2 YNFKEQ. This CDR3 is 14 amino acids long. The CDR3 region is CASSQSGRAYEQYF. The DNA for the CDR3 is TGTGCCAGCAGCCAGAGCGGGAGGGCCTACGAGCAGTACTTC.

The chain links TRBV6-6 to TRBJ2-5; TRBD1 matches at 8 bases. V was clipped by 6 bases and J by 2 bases; unmatched bases: 5. The CDR3 contains 14 residues. Germline V CDR1 and CDR2: MNHNY, SVGAGI (reference sequence). This chain's CDR3 is CASRKTGAQETQYF. Written as DNA, the CDR3 is TGTGCCAGCAGAAAGACAGGGGCACAAGAGACCCAGTACTTC.

On this clonotype: A read error may produce the germline difference seen at one junction end. The CDR3 sequence: CASGLLAGDRGRRSPLHF. The CDR3 DNA sequence: TGTGCCAGCGGCTTACTTGCGGGCGACAGGGGGCGGAGGTCACCCCTCCACTTT. The chain uses TRBV7-2 and TRBJ1-6; 10 nucleotides align to TRBD1. The CDR3 has 18 residues. Germline V CDR1 and CDR2: SGHTA, FQGNSA.

The J gene is TRBJ1-1, the V gene TRBV13, with TRBD1 matching 7 bases. Germline CDR1 PRHDT, CDR2 FYEKMQ (reference sequence). The CDR3 covers 15 residues. V trimming: 5 bases; J trimming: 6 bases; junction bases outside the gene matches: 12. CDR3 sequence reads: CASSRDRAKKPEAFF. The CDR3 nucleotides read TGTGCCAGCAGCAGAGACAGGGCCAAGAAGCCTGAAGCTTTCTTT.

In its sample, this clonotype was seen a few times. This chain connects TRBV10-3 to TRBJ2-7; a weak D match, TRBD2 (6 bases). This CDR3 has 16 residues. Trimming cost V 3 bases and J 2 bases, with 17 bases left between them. Germline lookup yields CDR1 ENHRY and CDR2 SYGVKD. The CDR3 nucleotides read TGTGCCATCAGTGATGGGACGGCGAGGAGGGCCTACGAGCAGTACTTC. Translating it yields CAISDGTARRAYEQYF.

The rearrangement joins TRBV28 to TRBJ1-5; no firm D call. The ends were cut back, 8 bases at V and 7 bases at J, with 15 bases in the middle. Germline V gene lookup returns CDR1 MDHEN and CDR2 SYDVKM. The CDR3 runs 13 residues. CDR3 nucleotides: TGTGCCAGCGTGGCCGGGTTGATACAGCCCCAGCATTTT. Residues: CASVAGLIQPQHF.